Included here is one TCR beta chain sequence, with context. Its antigen is not identified. One end of the junction varies from germline; a read error may be responsible. CDR3 size: 15 residues. Germline V gene lookup returns CDR1 SGHTA and CDR2 FQGNSA. The data originate from a study of cytomegalovirus exposure and HLA in healthy donors. Whole-study results and caveats: Several of the most significant clusters appeared linked to common viral pathogens, based on a later analysis. Later analysis showed most CMV-associated TCR beta chains appearing HLA-restricted.

PCR employed 60 Vbeta and 13 Jbeta primers. Method: immunoSEQ multiplex PCR; TCRdb's copy keeps in-frame clones and lacks some. The sample contains some 100,000 clones, 70% to 80% of which appear only once. The clonotype was recovered from a female donor in good health and CMV-seropositive. The sample consisted of PBMCs. The V and J genes are TRBV7-2 and TRBJ1-4, with 9 bases matching TRBD1. CDR3 nucleotides: TGTGCCAGCAGCTTAGGTGGGACAGGGAACGAAAGACTGTTTTTT. Amino acids: CASSLGGTGNERLFF.